This T cell receptor (beta chain) stems from a study of blood T cell repertoires in COVID-19. Background on the study: Spain, Italy and the United States supplied samples that represented acute and convalescent COVID-19. PBMCs, B-cell-depleted T cells, or T cells were the source of the cDNA or gDNA that made up the material.

The table came from immunoSEQ multiplex PCR; TCRdb's copy has only in-frame clones and leaves some out. The sample consists of fewer than 350,000 clones, approximately 83% of them appearing once. Participants' reported clinical history set cohort assignment. Each recovered donor of Cohort 3 presented with two negative PCRs, clearance, or symptom resolution. The V gene's germline CDR1 is SGHRS and CDR2 YFSETQ. The CDR3 extends over 15 amino acids. J was trimmed by 9 bases and V by 5 bases; bases with no gene match: 7. The receptor was derived from a man between 25 and 39 years old who had recovered from COVID-19. V usage is TRBV5-1 and J usage is TRBJ2-1; 14 bases are a match to TRBD2. Sequenced input: PBMCs or T cells enriched from blood (not recorded which). The CDR3 sequence is CASSGGTSGGGEQFF. The CDR3 bases are TGCGCCAGCAGTGGTGGGACTAGCGGGGGAGGTGAGCAGTTCTTC.